The 32 T cell receptor beta chains below come from one sample, sequenced in a study of cytomegalovirus exposure and HLA in healthy donors. The PCR made use of 60 Vbeta and 13 Jbeta primers. The protocol was immunoSEQ multiplex PCR, while the TCRdb copy is restricted to in-frame clones and leaves out a portion. Found here are hundreds of thousands of clones, approximately 79% of them singletons; the top ten hold 0.22%. The specimen sequenced was PBMCs. These receptors came from a girl aged 2-10 years in good health and CMV-seronegative.

This sequence joins TRBV5-1 and TRBJ2-7, with D maybe TRBD2 (6 bases). The CDR3 is 14 residues long. V shed 4 bases and J shed 3 bases, with 14 bases lying between them. The germline gives CDR1 SGHRS, CDR2 YFSETQ. CDR3 DNA sequence: TGCGCCAGCAGCCCGGGACTGAGCAACTACGAGCAGTACTTC. Its protein product is CASSPGLSNYEQYF.

The rearrangement links TRBV15 to TRBJ1-2; 8 bases align to TRBD1. CDR3 length equals 14 residues. With 1 base clipped from V and 7 bases from J, the junction kept 5 bases outside the gene matches. CDR1 and CDR2 from the germline V gene are LNHNV and YYDKDF (reference sequence). Here the CDR3 reads CATSRVGQGVGYTF. The CDR3 DNA reads TGTGCCACCAGCAGAGTAGGACAGGGTGTTGGCTACACCTTC.

The V gene is TRBV29-1, the J gene TRBJ1-1; 10 bases are shared with TRBD1. This CDR3 region has 13 residues. The ends lost 4 bases at V and 6 bases at J; junction bases unmatched: 5. CDR1 is SQVTM, CDR2 ANQGSEA, per germline. CDR3 DNA sequence: TGCAGCGTTGCCCCCGGGACAGGGGCTGAAGCTTTCTTT. Amino acids: CSVAPGTGAEAFF.

The sample holds a few counts of this clone. The chain combines TRBV28 with TRBJ1-1; D unresolved. V lost 3 bases and J 5 bases, leaving 10 bases between the germline ends. The CDR3 has 13 amino acids. Germline V gene data show CDR1 as MDHEN and CDR2 as SYDVKM. CDR3 sequence: CASSFGSVTEAFF. CDR3 coding DNA: TGTGCCAGCAGTTTCGGGTCGGTAACTGAAGCTTTCTTT.

The chain uses TRBV10-2 and TRBJ1-1; the D gene is possibly TRBD1 (5 bases). The CDR3 consists of 14 residues. The V gene's germline CDR1 is WSHSY and CDR2 SAAADI. V gave up 8 bases and J gave up 2 bases, with 15 bases separating them. The CDR3: CASRPGVRNTEAFF. The CDR3 region has the DNA TGCGCCAGCCGCCCGGGGGTTAGAAACACTGAAGCTTTCTTT.

This clone has a handful of counts. The genes are TRBV4-2 and TRBJ2-1, with D unresolved. The CDR3 covers 15 residues. Germline assignment: CDR1 LGHNA and CDR2 YNFKEQ. The V gene lost 0 bases and the J gene lost 10 bases, with 16 bases spanning the gap. The CDR3 DNA is TGTGCCAGCAGCCAAGAAGGTATGGGTCGCAGGGAGCAGTTCTTC. Amino acids: CASSQEGMGRREQFF.

This chain connects TRBV7-6 to TRBJ1-2, with TRBD1 identical over 7 bases. The CDR3 extends over 12 amino acids. V was clipped by 10 bases and J by 5 bases; unmatched bases: 7. The V gene's germline CDR1 is SGHVS and CDR2 FNYEAQ. The CDR3 loop reads CATRTGPYGYTF. The CDR3 DNA follows: TGTGCCACGCGGACAGGACCGTATGGCTACACCTTC.

This chain links TRBV7-2 with TRBJ2-1; 8 positions match TRBD2. The V and J ends lost 7 bases and 8 bases, in that order; junction bases with no gene match: 10. Germline V gene lookup returns CDR1 SGHTA and CDR2 FQGNSA. This CDR3 has 14 residues. The CDR3 here is CASIPSREGYEQFF. CDR3 DNA: TGTGCCAGCATCCCGTCCCGGGAGGGCTATGAGCAGTTCTTC.

The table lists this clone with a count of one. The V and J genes are TRBV18 and TRBJ2-1; 9 bases fit TRBD2. V lost 0 bases to trimming and J lost 4 bases; unmatched junction nucleotides: 7. Per the germline V gene, CDR1 is KGHSH and CDR2 is LQKENI. CDR3 length equals 17 residues. The CDR3 DNA reads TGTGCCAGCTCACCACCGAACAGCGGGGGGTCATACAATGAGCAGTTCTTC. It specifies CASSPPNSGGSYNEQFF.

The rearrangement links TRBV19 to TRBJ2-7; D not resolved. CDR3 length: 14 residues. Trimming shortened V by 3 bases and J by 5 bases, and 14 bases separated the two germline ends. Looked up from germline, CDR1 is LNHDA and CDR2 is SQIVND (reference sequence). In nucleotides, the CDR3 is TGTGCCAGTAGTATTTCTAATGATTTAGACGAGCAGTACTTC. The encoded protein is CASSISNDLDEQYF. The whole variable domain, filled in from reference TRBV19 and TRBJ2-7, reads DGGITQSPKYLFRKEGQNVTLSCEQNLNHDAMYWYRQDPGQGLRLIYYSQIVNDFQKGDIAEGYSVSREKKESFPLTVTSAQKNPTAFYLCASSISNDLDEQYFGPGTRLTVT.

This rearrangement joins TRBV5-1 to TRBJ2-1; 8 nucleotides line up with TRBD2. The CDR3 covers 14 residues. The germline CDR1 and CDR2 sequences are SGHRS and YFSETQ. The V and J ends lost 0 bases and 10 bases, in that order; junction bases with no gene match: 6. The CDR3 DNA reads TGCGCCAGCAGCTTGGAAGGACTAGCCAGGGAGCAGTTCTTC. Translation gives CASSLEGLAREQFF.

This chain connects TRBV5-4 to TRBJ2-7, with D unclear. Between the trimmed V and J ends, which lost 2 bases and 3 bases, there was a span of 6 bases. From germline, CDR1 is SGHNT and CDR2 YYREEE (reference sequence). The CDR3 loop spans 12 amino acids. In nucleotides, the CDR3 is TGTGCCAGCAGCTTAGACAACTACGAGCAGTACTTC. Translation: CASSLDNYEQYF.

The V gene is TRBV7-3, the J gene TRBJ1-1; 8 nucleotides align to TRBD1. CDR1 is SGHTA and CDR2 is FQGTGA in the germline V gene. The trim removed 5 bases at V and 1 base at J, leaving 3 bases unmatched. This CDR3 has 14 amino acids. The CDR3 spells CASSPGQGNTEAFF. CDR3 DNA: TGTGCCAGCAGCCCAGGACAGGGGAACACTGAAGCTTTCTTT. Drawing the rest from reference TRBV7-3 and TRBJ1-1, the complete variable domain is GAGVSQTPSNKVTEKGKYVELRCDPISGHTALYWYRQSLGQGPEFLIYFQGTGAADDSGLPNDRFFAVRPEGSVSTLKIQRTERGDSAVYLCASSPGQGNTEAFFGQGTRLTVV.

The J gene is TRBJ2-5, the V gene TRBV7-6; 7 nucleotides align to TRBD2. Germline V gene sequence: CDR1 SGHVS, CDR2 FNYEAQ. The CDR3 is made up of 14 amino acids. The ends lost 5 bases at V and 11 bases at J; junction bases unmatched: 14. CDR3 bases: TGTGCCAGCAGCCGAGAACCTGGGGGGGGAGAGCAGTACTTC. Amino acids: CASSREPGGGEQYF.

The chain links TRBV5-4 to TRBJ2-3; TRBD2 matches at 12 bases. Germline V CDR1 and CDR2: SGHNT, YYREEE (reference sequence). CDR3 length: 18 residues. The V and J ends lost 1 base and 0 bases, in that order; junction bases with no gene match: 6. The CDR3 is CASSLSTSGGGSTDTQYF. In DNA form, the CDR3 reads TGTGCCAGCAGCTTGTCGACTAGCGGGGGCGGTAGCACAGATACGCAGTATTTT. Full variable domain (rest looked up from reference TRBV5-4 and TRBJ2-3): ETGVTQSPTHLIKTRGQQVTLRCSSQSGHNTVSWYQQALGQGPQFIFQYYREEENGRGNFPPRFSGLQFPNYSSELNVNALELDDSALYLCASSLSTSGGGSTDTQYFGPGTRLTVL.

V and J are TRBV7-2 and TRBJ1-5; possible D gene TRBD1, 6 bases. Trimming took 5 bases from V and 2 from J, leaving 19 bases between them. In germline, CDR1 is SGHTA, CDR2 FQGNSA. CDR3 length: 17 amino acids. The CDR3 DNA sequence: TGTGCCAGCAGCACAGGGACGCCGTATTTGGGCAATCAGCCCCAGCATTTT. It translates to CASSTGTPYLGNQPQHF.

The chain carries TRBV27 and TRBJ2-1; 8 positions agree with TRBD2. This CDR3 region has 14 residues. V was clipped by 5 bases and J by 6 bases; unmatched bases: 6. The germline V gene has CDR1 MNHEY and CDR2 SMNVEV (reference sequence). The CDR3 DNA follows: TGTGCCAGCAGTCCCAGGACTAGCCTCAATGAGCAGTTCTTC. Translation gives CASSPRTSLNEQFF.

In this sample, this clone turned up a few times. The chain links TRBV5-6 to TRBJ2-7; TRBD1 matches 7 bases. Germline V gives CDR1 SGHDT, CDR2 YYEEEE. The CDR3 is 14 amino acids. The V gene end was trimmed by 2 bases and the J gene end by 5 bases; junction bases not matched to a gene: 7. The CDR3: CASSFLGRGNEQYF. CDR3 nucleotide sequence: TGTGCCAGCAGCTTCTTAGGCAGGGGGAACGAGCAGTACTTC.

The chain couples TRBV9 to TRBJ1-1; 8 bases fit TRBD1. V shed 4 bases and J 8 bases; nucleotides not matched to a gene: 13. The CDR3 is 15 amino acids. The germline gives CDR1 SGDLS, CDR2 YYNGEE. CDR3 sequence (DNA): TGTGCCAGCAGCCACAACCCGGGACAGGAGCCCGAAGCTTTCTTT. This encodes CASSHNPGQEPEAFF.

This clone was counted a single time. V usage is TRBV11-3 and J usage is TRBJ2-1, with 12 positions matching TRBD2. Trimming at V came to 4 bases and at J to 10 bases, leaving 2 bases not matched to a gene. The germline CDR1 and CDR2 sequences are SGHNT and YENEEA. This CDR3 has 13 residues. The CDR3 DNA is TGTGCCAGCAGCTCGCTAGCGGGAGGGGAGCAGTTCTTC. Protein: CASSSLAGGEQFF. Together with reference TRBV11-3 and TRBJ2-1, the CDR3 gives the full variable domain: EAGVVQSPRYKIIEKKQPVAFWCNPISGHNTLYWYLQNLGQGPELLIRYENEEAVDDSQLPKDRFSAERLKGVDSTLKIQPAELGDSAVYLCASSSLAGGEQFFGPGTRLTVL.

The chain recombines TRBV19 with TRBJ2-7, with 9 bases aligning to TRBD2. The trim removed 5 bases at V and 7 bases at J, leaving 15 bases unmatched. The CDR3 contains 16 residues. CDR1 is LNHDA, CDR2 SQIVND, per germline (reference sequence). CDR3 in DNA: TGTGCCAGTAGTGCCCGGTTGGGGACTAGCATACCGGAGCAGTACTTC. Residues: CASSARLGTSIPEQYF.

V gene TRBV6-1 combines with J gene TRBJ2-7; D possibly corresponds to TRBD1 (6 bases). The V and J ends lost 5 bases and 0 bases respectively, with 11 bases between them. Germline V gene data show CDR1 as MNHNS and CDR2 as SASEGT. The CDR3 loop spans 14 amino acids. CDR3: CASSSRTASYEQYF. CDR3 DNA: TGTGCCAGCAGTTCCCGGACAGCCTCCTACGAGCAGTACTTC.

The V call is TRBV4-1, the J call TRBJ1-5, with D hard to call. The CDR3 loop spans 15 amino acids. V shed 1 base and J shed 1 base, with 8 bases lying between them. CDR1 MGHRA and CDR2 YSYEKL come from the germline V gene. The CDR3 here is CASSQVPGSNQPQHF. The CDR3 DNA sequence: TGCGCCAGCAGCCAAGTACCGGGGAGCAATCAGCCCCAGCATTTT.

J is TRBJ2-7 and V is TRBV10-3; TRBD2 agrees at 9 bases. This CDR3 has 14 amino acids. The germline V gene encodes CDR1 ENHRY and CDR2 SYGVKD. V shed 2 bases, J shed 3 bases, and the junction held 2 bases outside the gene matches. Here the CDR3 reads CAISEGAGGYEQYF. The CDR3 DNA reads TGTGCCATCAGTGAGGGAGCGGGGGGCTACGAGCAGTACTTC.

This clone occurred a few times. The rearrangement links TRBV6-5 to TRBJ1-2; D possibly corresponds to TRBD1 (6 bases). V lost 0 bases, J lost 3 bases, and 14 bases lay in between. Germline loops: CDR1 MNHEY, CDR2 SVGAGI. CDR3 length: 16 amino acids. CDR3 sequence: CASSYSAAEGDYGYTF. The CDR3 nucleotides read TGTGCCAGCAGTTACTCGGCTGCTGAGGGGGACTATGGCTACACCTTC.

V gene TRBV5-8 combines with J gene TRBJ1-4; 10 bases line up with TRBD1. V trimming: 3 bases; J trimming: 4 bases; junction bases outside the gene matches: 6. CDR1 and CDR2 (germline): SGHTS, YDEGEE. The CDR3 loop spans 16 amino acids. The CDR3 bases are TGTGCCAGCAGCTCTCGACAGGGGGCGATTAATGAAAAACTGTTTTTT. Residues: CASSSRQGAINEKLFF.

V gene TRBV5-4 combines with J gene TRBJ2-1; D perhaps matches TRBD1 (7 bases). Germline V gene data show CDR1 as SGHNT and CDR2 as YYREEE (reference sequence). V was trimmed by 3 bases and J by 10 bases, leaving 17 bases between them. The length of the CDR3 is 14 residues. CDR3 sequence (DNA): TGTGCCAGCAGCTCACAGACAGGGAGCGGGGAGCAGTTCTTC. This translates into CASSSQTGSGEQFF.

This sequence joins TRBV6-5 and TRBJ2-3, with D possibly TRBD2 on 5 matching bases. Germline CDR1 and CDR2: MNHEY and SVGAGI. V lost 5 bases and J 5 bases, leaving 14 bases between the germline ends. The CDR3 sequence is 14 residues long. The DNA of the CDR3 is TGTGCCAGCAGTCGACGGAGAGGGATAGATACGCAGTATTTT. Residues: CASSRRRGIDTQYF.

This clone occurred a few times. The V gene is TRBV5-4, the J gene TRBJ2-2, with 8 bases that match TRBD2. CDR3 length: 17 residues. The germline CDR1 and CDR2 sequences are SGHNT and YYREEE (reference sequence). Trimming removed 4 bases from V and 6 bases from J; junction bases left unmatched: 14. The DNA of the CDR3 is TGTGCCAGCAGCGGGAGCGGTAGCGGGGCGGGCGCCGGGGAGCTGTTTTTT. Amino acid sequence: CASSGSGSGAGAGELFF.

The rearrangement uses TRBV19 and TRBJ2-7; no clear D gene. Germline V gene data show CDR1 as LNHDA and CDR2 as SQIVND (reference sequence). Trimming took 5 bases from V and 0 from J, leaving 14 bases between them. This CDR3 has 15 residues. This CDR3 reads CASSPSDMRSYEQYF. The CDR3 nucleotides are TGTGCCAGTAGTCCGTCTGACATGCGCTCCTACGAGCAGTACTTC.

The chain links TRBV2 to TRBJ2-5; 8 nucleotides match TRBD2. Trimming cost V 6 bases and J 0 bases; bases outside gene matches: 3. CDR1 is SNHLY, CDR2 FYNNEI, per germline. The CDR3 length is 14 residues. The CDR3 nucleotides are TGTGCCAGCAGGCTAGCGGGTCACCAAGAGACCCAGTACTTC. Its translation: CASRLAGHQETQYF. The whole variable domain, filled in from reference TRBV2 and TRBJ2-5, reads EPEVTQTPSHQVTQMGQEVILRCVPISNHLYFYWYRQILGQKVEFLVSFYNNEISEKSEIFDDQFSVERPDGSNFTLKIRSTKLEDSAMYFCASRLAGHQETQYFGPGTRLLVL.

This chain links TRBV2 with TRBJ2-5, with TRBD1 as a possible D gene (6 bases). Trimming pared 3 bases from V and 5 bases from J, leaving 13 bases between. The germline CDR1 and CDR2 sequences are SNHLY and FYNNEI. CDR3 length: 14 residues. CDR3 loop: CASSEQGRRETQYF. CDR3 bases: TGTGCCAGCAGTGAGCAGGGGCGGAGGGAGACCCAGTACTTC.